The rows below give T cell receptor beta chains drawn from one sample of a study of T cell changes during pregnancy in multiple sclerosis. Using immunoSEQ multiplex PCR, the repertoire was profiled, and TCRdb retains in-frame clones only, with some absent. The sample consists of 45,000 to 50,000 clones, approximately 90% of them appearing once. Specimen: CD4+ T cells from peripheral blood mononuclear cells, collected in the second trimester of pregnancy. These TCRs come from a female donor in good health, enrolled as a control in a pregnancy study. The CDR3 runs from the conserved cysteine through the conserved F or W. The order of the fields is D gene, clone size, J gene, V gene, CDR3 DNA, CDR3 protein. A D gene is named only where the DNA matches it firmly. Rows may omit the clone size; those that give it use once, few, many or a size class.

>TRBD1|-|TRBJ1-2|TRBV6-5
TGTGCCAGCAGCCGGACAGGGGCTGGCTACACCTTC
CASSRTGAGYTF
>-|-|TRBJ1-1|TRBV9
TGTGCCAGCAGCGTATATCTGAACACTGAAGCTTTCTTT
CASSVYLNTEAFF
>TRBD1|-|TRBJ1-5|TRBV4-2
TGTGCCAGCAGCCAATCGGACAGGGGAGGCAATCAGCCCCAGCATTTT
CASSQSDRGGNQPQHF
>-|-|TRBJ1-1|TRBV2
TGTGCCAGCGCAGTTGGGGGAGGAACTGAAGCTTTCTTT
CASAVGGGTEAFF
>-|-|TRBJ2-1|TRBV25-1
TGTGCCAGCAGTAAGACTAGTTTCGGCGAGCAGTTCTTC
CASSKTSFGEQFF
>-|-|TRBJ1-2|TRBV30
TGTGCCTGGAGCACCAGACGGCGAGGGCATGGCTACACCTTC
CAWSTRRRGHGYTF
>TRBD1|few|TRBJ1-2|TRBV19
TGTGCCAGTAGTATCGGGGACAGGCGAAACTATGGCTACACCTTC
CASSIGDRRNYGYTF
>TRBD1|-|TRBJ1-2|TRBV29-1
TGCAGCGCCTCCGGGACAGACTATGGCTACACCTTC
CSASGTDYGYTF
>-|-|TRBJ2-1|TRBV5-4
TGTGCCAGCAGCTTAGGAGGGGGGGGTCCCTACAATGAGCAGTTCTTC
CASSLGGGGPYNEQFF
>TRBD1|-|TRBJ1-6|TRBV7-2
TGTGCCAGCAGCTTAGTGGGGACAGAGCGTTCACCCCTCCACTTT
CASSLVGTERSPLHF
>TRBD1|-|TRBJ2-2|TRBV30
TGTGCCTGGCGCCGGACAGGGGGAGAAACCGGGGAGCTGTTTTTT
CAWRRTGGETGELFF
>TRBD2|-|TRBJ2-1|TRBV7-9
TGTGCCAGCAGCTCGAAGCGGACTAGCGGGGGCCTCTACAATGAGCAGTTCTTC
CASSSKRTSGGLYNEQFF
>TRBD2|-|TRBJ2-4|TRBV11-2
TGTGCCAGCAGCCCAGCGGCTAGCGGGGGGTGGGGCAAAAACATTCAGTACTTC
CASSPAASGGWGKNIQYF
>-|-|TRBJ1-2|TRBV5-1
TGCGCCAGCAGCTTGGCAGGCAACTATGGCTACACCTTC
CASSLAGNYGYTF
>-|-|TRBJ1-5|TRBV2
TGTGCCAGCAGTGAAGTAGCGGTAAATCAGCCCCAGCATTTT
CASSEVAVNQPQHF
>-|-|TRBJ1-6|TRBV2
TGTGCCAGTAGTGGACGGAGCTCCTATAATTCACCCCTCCACTTT
CASSGRSSYNSPLHF
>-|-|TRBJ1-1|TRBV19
TGTGCCAGTAGCCTCAGGGGACGGCAGGGGGAAGCTTTCTTT
CASSLRGRQGEAFF
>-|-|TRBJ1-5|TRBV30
TGTGCCTGGACACGCGGTCCGAATCAGCCCCAGCATTTT
CAWTRGPNQPQHF